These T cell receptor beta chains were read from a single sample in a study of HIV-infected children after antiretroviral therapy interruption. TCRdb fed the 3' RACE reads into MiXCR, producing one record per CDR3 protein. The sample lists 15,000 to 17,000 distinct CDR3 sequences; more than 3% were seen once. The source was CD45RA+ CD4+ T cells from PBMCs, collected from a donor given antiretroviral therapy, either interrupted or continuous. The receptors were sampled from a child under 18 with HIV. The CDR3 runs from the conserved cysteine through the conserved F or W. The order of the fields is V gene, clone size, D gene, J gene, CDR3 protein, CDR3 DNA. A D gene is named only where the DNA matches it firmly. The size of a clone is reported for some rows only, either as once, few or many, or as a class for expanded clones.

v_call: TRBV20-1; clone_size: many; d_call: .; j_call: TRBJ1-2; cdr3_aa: CSTPRSNYGYTF; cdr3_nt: TGCAGTACCCCCCGGTCAAACTATGGCTACACCTTC
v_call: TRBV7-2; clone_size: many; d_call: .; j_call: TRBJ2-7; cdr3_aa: CASSLALVSDEQYF; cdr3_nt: TGTGCCAGCAGCTTAGCGCTTGTGTCGGATGAGCAGTACTTC
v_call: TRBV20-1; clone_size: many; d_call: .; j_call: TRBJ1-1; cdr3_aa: CSARSGSMNTEAFF; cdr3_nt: TGCAGTGCTAGATCCGGGTCCATGAACACTGAAGCTTTCTTT
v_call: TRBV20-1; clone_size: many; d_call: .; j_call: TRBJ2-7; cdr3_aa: CSARPDTTYEQYF; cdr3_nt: TGCAGTGCTAGACCTGACACCACCTACGAGCAGTACTTC
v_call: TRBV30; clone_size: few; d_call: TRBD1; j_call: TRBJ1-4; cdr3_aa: CAWSRDRVSNERLFF; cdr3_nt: TGTGCCTGGAGCCGGGACAGGGTTTCCAACGAAAGATTATTTTTC
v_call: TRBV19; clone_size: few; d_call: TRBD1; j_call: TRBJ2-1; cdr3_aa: CASSIGRGQGIIMNEQFF; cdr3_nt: TGTGCCAGTAGTATCGGAAGAGGACAGGGAATAATAATGAATGAGCAGTTCTTC
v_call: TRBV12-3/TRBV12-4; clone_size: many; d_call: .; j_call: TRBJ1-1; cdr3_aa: CASTRRSNTEAFF; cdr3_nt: TGTGCCAGCACGCGACGGTCGAACACTGAAGCTTTCTTT
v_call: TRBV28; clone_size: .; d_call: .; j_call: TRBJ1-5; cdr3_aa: CASTQYGAGSSNQPQHF; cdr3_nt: TGTGCCAGCACCCAATACGGGGCAGGGAGCAGCAATCAGCCCCAGCATTTT
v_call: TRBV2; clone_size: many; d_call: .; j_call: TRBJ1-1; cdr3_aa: CASRQGNTEAFF; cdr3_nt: TGTGCCAGCAGACAAGGGAACACTGAAGCTTTCTTT
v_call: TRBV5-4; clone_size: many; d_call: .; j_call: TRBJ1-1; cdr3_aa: CASSLGLQAPLEYAEAFF; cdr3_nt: TGTGCCAGCAGCTTGGGATTACAGGCACCGTTGGAATACGCTGAAGCTTTCTTT
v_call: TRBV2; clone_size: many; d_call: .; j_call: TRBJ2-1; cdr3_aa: CASREGDSSYNEQFF; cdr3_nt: TGTGCCAGCAGGGAGGGGGACAGCTCCTACAATGAGCAGTTCTTC
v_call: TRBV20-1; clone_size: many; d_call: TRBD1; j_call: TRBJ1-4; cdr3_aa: CSARRTGTNEKLFF; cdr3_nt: TGCAGTGCTAGGCGGACAGGGACGAATGAAAAACTGTTTTTT
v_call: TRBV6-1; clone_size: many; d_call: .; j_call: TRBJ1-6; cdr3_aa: CASSEIWGGVGSPLHF; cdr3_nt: TGTGCCAGCAGTGAAATTTGGGGGGGGGTTGGTTCACCCCTCCACTTT
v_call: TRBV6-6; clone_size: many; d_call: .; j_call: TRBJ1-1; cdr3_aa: CASSPTGVNTEAFF; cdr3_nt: TGTGCCAGCAGTCCGACAGGAGTGAACACTGAAGCTTTCTTT
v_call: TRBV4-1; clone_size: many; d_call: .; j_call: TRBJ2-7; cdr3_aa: CASSQEGGRYEQYF; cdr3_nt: TGTGCCAGCAGCCAAGAGGGGGGGCGCTATGAACAGTACTTC
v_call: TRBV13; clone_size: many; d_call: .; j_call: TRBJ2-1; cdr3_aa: CASRPRSGTFNEQFF; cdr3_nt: TGTGCCAGCAGGCCCCGCTCAGGGACTTTCAATGAGCAGTTCTTC
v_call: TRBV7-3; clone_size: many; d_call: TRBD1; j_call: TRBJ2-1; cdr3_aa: CASSPQPGTGNNEQFF; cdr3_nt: TGTGCCAGCAGCCCACAACCCGGGACAGGAAACAATGAGCAGTTCTTC
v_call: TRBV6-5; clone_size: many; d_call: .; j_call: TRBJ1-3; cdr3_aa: CASSYGGSGNTIYF; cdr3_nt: TGTGCCAGCAGTTACGGGGGCTCTGGAAACACCATATATTTT
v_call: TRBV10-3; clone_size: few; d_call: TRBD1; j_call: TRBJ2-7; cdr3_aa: CAISLTGVYEQYF; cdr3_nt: TGTGCCATCAGTTTGACAGGGGTCTACGAGCAGTACTTC
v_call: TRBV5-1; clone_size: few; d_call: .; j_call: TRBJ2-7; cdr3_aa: CASSLEGLYEQYF; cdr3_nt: TGCGCCAGCAGCTTGGAGGGATTATACGAGCAGTACTTC
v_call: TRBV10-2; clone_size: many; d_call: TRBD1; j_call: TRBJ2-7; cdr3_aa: CASSDPGGQGSSPFEQYF; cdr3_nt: TGCGCCAGCAGTGACCCCGGGGGACAGGGGAGTTCCCCTTTCGAGCAGTACTTC
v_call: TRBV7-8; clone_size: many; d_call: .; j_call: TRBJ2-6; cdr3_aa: CASSPYKTVSGANVLTF; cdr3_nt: TGTGCCAGCAGCCCCTATAAGACAGTCTCTGGGGCCAACGTCCTGACTTTC
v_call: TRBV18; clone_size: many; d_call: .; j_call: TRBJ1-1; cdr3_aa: CASSPPARGDTEAFF; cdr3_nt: TGTGCCAGCTCACCACCTGCGAGGGGAGACACTGAAGCTTTCTTT
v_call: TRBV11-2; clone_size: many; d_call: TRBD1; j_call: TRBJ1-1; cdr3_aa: CASRQSYRGFNTEAFF; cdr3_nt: TGTGCCAGCAGACAAAGCTACAGGGGCTTTAACACTGAAGCTTTCTTT
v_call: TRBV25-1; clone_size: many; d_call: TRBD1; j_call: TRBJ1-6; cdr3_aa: CASSDTDRVNSPLHF; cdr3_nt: TGTGCCAGCAGTGATACAGACAGGGTGAATTCACCCCTCCACTTT
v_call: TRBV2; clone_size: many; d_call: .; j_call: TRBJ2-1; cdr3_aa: CASKLGGAGEQFF; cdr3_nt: TGTGCCAGCAAATTAGGGGGGGCAGGCGAGCAGTTCTTC
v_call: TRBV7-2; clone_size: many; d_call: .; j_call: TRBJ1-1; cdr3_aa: CASSALGANTEAFF; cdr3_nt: TGTGCCAGCAGCGCGTTGGGAGCGAACACTGAAGCTTTCTTT
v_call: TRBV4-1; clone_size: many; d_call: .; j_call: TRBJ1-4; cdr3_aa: CASTGTATNEKLFF; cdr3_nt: TGCGCCAGCACCGGGACGGCAACTAATGAAAAACTGTTTTTT
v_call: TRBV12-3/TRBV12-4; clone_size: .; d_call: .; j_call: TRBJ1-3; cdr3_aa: CASSLRGVSGNTIYF; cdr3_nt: TGTGCCAGCAGTTTAAGGGGGGTGTCTGGAAACACCATATATTTT
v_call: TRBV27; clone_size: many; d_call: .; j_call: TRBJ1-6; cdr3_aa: CASSIDRTWVSPLHF; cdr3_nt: TGTGCCAGCAGTATCGACAGAACCTGGGTTTCACCCCTCCACTTT
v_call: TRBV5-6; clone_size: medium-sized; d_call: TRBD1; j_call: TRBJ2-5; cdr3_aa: CASSSVTGAGETQYF; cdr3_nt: TGTGCCAGCAGCTCGGTTACAGGGGCAGGCGAGACCCAGTACTTC
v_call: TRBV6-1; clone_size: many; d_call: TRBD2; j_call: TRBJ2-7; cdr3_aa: CASSETSGGGEQYF; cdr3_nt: TGTGCCAGCAGTGAAACTAGCGGGGGTGGAGAGCAGTACTTC
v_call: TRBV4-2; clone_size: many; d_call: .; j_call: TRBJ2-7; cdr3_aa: CASSQADRSEQYF; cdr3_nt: TGTGCCAGCAGCCAAGCCGACAGATCCGAGCAGTACTTC
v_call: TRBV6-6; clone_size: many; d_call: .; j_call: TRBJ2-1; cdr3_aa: CASSYSRSAPSNEQFF; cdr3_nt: TGTGCCAGCAGTTACTCAAGGAGCGCACCTAGCAATGAGCAGTTCTTC
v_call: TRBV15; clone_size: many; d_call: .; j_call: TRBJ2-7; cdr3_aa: CATSRAEGVREQYF; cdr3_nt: TGTGCCACCAGCAGAGCGGAGGGGGTACGGGAGCAGTACTTC
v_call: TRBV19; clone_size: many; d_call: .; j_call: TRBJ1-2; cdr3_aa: CASNPSTQGYGYTF; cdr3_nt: TGTGCCAGTAACCCCAGCACCCAAGGCTATGGCTACACCTTC
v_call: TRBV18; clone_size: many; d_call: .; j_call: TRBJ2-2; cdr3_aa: CASSPLEARNTGELFF; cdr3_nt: TGTGCCAGCTCACCACTGGAGGCAAGGAACACCGGGGAGCTGTTTTTT
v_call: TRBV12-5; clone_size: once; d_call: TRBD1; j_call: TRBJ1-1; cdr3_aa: CASGPGTVSSEGSEAFF; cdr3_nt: TGTGCTAGTGGTCCTGGGACAGTCAGTTCAGAGGGCTCTGAAGCTTTCTTT
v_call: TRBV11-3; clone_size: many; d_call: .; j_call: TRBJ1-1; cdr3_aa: CASSPGTPGVEAFF; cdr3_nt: TGTGCCAGCAGCCCCGGGACCCCTGGGGTTGAAGCTTTCTTT
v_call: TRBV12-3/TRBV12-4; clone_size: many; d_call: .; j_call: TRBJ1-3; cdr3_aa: CASSSRSSGNTIYF; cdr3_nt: TGTGCCAGCAGTTCCAGATCCTCTGGAAACACCATATATTTT
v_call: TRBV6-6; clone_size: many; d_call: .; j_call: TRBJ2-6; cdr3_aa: CASSYRSSGANVLTF; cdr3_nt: TGTGCCAGCAGTTACAGGAGCTCTGGGGCCAACGTCCTGACTTTC
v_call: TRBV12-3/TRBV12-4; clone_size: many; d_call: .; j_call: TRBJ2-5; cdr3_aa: CASSLSARGETQYF; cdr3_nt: TGTGCCAGCAGTTTAAGCGCTCGAGGCGAGACCCAGTACTTC
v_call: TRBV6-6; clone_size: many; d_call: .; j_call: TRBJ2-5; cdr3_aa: CASRGGLLYNLTGETQYF; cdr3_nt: TGTGCCAGCCGAGGGGGGCTTCTGTACAATCTTACCGGAGAGACCCAGTACTTC
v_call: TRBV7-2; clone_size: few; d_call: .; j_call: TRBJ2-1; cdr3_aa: CASSRTPTIPNEQFF; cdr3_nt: TGTGCCAGCAGCCGGACGCCGACTATCCCCAATGAGCAGTTCTTC
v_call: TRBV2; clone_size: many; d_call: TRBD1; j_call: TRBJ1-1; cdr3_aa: CASRGQVNTEAFF; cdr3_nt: TGTGCCAGCAGGGGACAGGTAAACACTGAAGCTTTCTTT
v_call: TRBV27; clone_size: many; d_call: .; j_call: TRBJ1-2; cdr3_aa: CASSLEASANYGYTF; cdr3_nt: TGTGCCAGCAGTTTAGAGGCCTCAGCTAACTATGGCTACACCTTC
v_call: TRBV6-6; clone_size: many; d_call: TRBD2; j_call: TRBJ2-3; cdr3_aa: CASSYSQPSGSTHTQYF; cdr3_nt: TGTGCCAGCAGTTATAGCCAACCCAGCGGGAGCACACATACGCAGTATTTT
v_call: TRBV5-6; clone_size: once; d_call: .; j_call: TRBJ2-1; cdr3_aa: CASSLAYGEGGQFF; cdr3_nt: TGTGCCAGCAGCTTGGCATATGGGGAAGGAGGGCAGTTCTTC
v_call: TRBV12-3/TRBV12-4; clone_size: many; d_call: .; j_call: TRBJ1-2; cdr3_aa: CASSSGGLYGYTF; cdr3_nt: TGTGCCAGCAGTTCGGGGGGTTTGTATGGCTACACCTTC
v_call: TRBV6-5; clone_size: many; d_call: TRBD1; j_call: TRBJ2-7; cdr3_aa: CATGAGGKYEQYF; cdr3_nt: TGTGCCACCGGAGCAGGGGGCAAATACGAGCAGTACTTC
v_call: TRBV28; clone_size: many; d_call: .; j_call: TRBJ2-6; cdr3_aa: CASSPPPGQAGANVLTF; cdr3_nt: TGTGCCAGCAGTCCCCCCCCGGGGCAGGCCGGGGCCAACGTCCTGACTTTC
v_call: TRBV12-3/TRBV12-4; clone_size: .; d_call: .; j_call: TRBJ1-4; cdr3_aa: CASSPKGATNEKLFF; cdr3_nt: TGTGCCAGCAGTCCAAAGGGGGCAACTAATGAAAAACTGTTTTTT
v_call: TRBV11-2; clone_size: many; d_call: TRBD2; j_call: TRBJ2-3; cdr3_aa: CASSVRLAGGRDTQYF; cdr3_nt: TGTGCCAGCAGCGTCCGACTAGCGGGGGGAAGAGATACGCAGTATTTT